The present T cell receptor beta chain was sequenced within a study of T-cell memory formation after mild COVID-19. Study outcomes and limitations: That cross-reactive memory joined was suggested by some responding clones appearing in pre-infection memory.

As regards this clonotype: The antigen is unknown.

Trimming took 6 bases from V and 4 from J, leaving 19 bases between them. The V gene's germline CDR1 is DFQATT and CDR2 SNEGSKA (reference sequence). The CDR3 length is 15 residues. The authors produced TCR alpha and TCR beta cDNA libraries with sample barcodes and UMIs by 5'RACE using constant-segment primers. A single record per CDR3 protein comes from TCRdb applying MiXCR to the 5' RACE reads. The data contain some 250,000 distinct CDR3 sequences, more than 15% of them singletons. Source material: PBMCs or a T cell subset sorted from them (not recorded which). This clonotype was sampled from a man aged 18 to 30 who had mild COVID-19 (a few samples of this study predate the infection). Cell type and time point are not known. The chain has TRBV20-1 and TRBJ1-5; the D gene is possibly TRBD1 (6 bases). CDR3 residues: CSAHRDIGRNQPQHF. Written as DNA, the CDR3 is TGCAGTGCACACCGGGACATTGGTCGAAATCAGCCCCAGCATTTT.